This TCR beta chain was sequenced during a study of T-cell memory formation after mild COVID-19. For this clonotype: Its antigen is undetermined.

Findings and limits, study-wide: The pre-infection memory compartment contained some responding clones, suggesting cross-reactive memory joined.

Germline CDR1 MGHDK, CDR2 SYGVNS. This CDR3 spans 14 amino acids. V was pared by 8 bases and J by 7 bases, with 17 bases between. TCRdb reprocessed the 5' RACE reads with MiXCR, giving one entry per CDR3 protein. This sample has around 530,000 distinct CDR3 sequences; about 22% occur once, and the top ten carry under 8.5%. The receptor comes from an adult woman who had mild COVID-19 (a few samples of this study predate the infection). Cell type and time point are not known. V and J are TRBV25-1 and TRBJ2-2, with D perhaps TRBD2 (6 bases). The sample consisted of PBMCs or a T cell subset sorted from them (not recorded which). CDR3 amino acids: CASDGSEGFGELFF. CDR3 in DNA: TGTGCCAGCGACGGGAGCGAAGGATTCGGGGAGCTGTTTTTT.